These 3 T cell receptor beta chains were all obtained from the same sample, sequenced in a study of patients and donors after allogeneic stem cell transplantation. TCRdb independently ran MiXCR on the RT-PCR reads; one entry per CDR3 protein. The table shows 100,000 to 130,000 distinct CDR3 sequences, with around 33% occurring only once. Sequenced input: blood, either unsorted or a sorted T cell fraction (not recorded which). These receptors were taken from a human donor who was either an allogeneic HSCT recipient or a stem cell or donor lymphocyte infusion donor (not recorded which). It is not recorded whose cells these are; they may come from a transplant donor.

The V gene is TRBV7-2, the J gene TRBJ1-6; perhaps TRBD1 as D (5 bases). CDR1 is SGHTA, CDR2 FQGNSA, per germline. Trimming stripped 5 bases from V and 0 bases from J, with 11 bases between. The CDR3 totals 16 residues. The CDR3 bases are TGTGCCAGCAGCAACTCTGACAGCTCCTATAATTCACCCCTCCACTTT. It encodes CASSNSDSSYNSPLHF. Full variable domain (outside the CDR3, taken from reference TRBV7-2 and TRBJ1-6): GAGVSQSPSNKVTEKGKDVELRCDPISGHTALYWYRQSLGQGLEFLIYFQGNSAPDKSGLPSDRFSAERTGGSVSTLTIQRTQQEDSAVYLCASSNSDSSYNSPLHFGNGTRLTVT.

This clonotype was recorded a few times. The chain uses TRBV30 and TRBJ2-3; D unclear. V dropped 2 bases and J dropped 1 base, with 4 bases sitting between them. The CDR3 has 12 amino acids. Germline V gives CDR1 GTSNPN, CDR2 SVGIG (reference sequence). This chain's CDR3 is CAWSIGTDTQYF. The DNA for the CDR3 is TGTGCCTGGAGTATTGGCACAGATACGCAGTATTTT.

This clonotype was detected only a few times. The V call is TRBV5-1, the J call TRBJ2-5; 8 bases align to TRBD1. V trimming: 5 bases; J trimming: 0 bases; junction bases outside the gene matches: 3. The germline V gene encodes CDR1 SGHRS and CDR2 YFSETQ. The CDR3 runs to 14 residues. In nucleotides, the CDR3 is TGCGCCAGCAGGCGGACAGGGTACCAAGAGACCCAGTACTTC. Translating gives CASRRTGYQETQYF.